Listed below are T cell receptor beta chains from one sample, sequenced in a study of cytotoxic CD8 clonotypes in ibrutinib-treated CLL. Method: immunoSEQ multiplex PCR; TCRdb's copy keeps in-frame clones and lacks some. This table holds approximately 45,000 clones, under 75% found once. The material was PBMCs, obtained after 12 months of ibrutinib treatment. The receptors derive from a human donor with chronic lymphocytic leukemia. CDR3s include the opening cysteine and the closing phenylalanine or tryptophan. The D gene is left open where the match is weak. Rows give clone size only sometimes, using once, few, many, or a class for an expanded clone.

len	abundance	j_gene	v_gene	d_gene	CDR3nt	CDR3aa
13	.	TRBJ1-2	TRBV6-5	TRBD1	TGTGCCAGCAGTGTCCGGGACAGGGGACGCTACACCTTC	CASSVRDRGRYTF
11	.	TRBJ1-6	TRBV7-8	.	TGTGCCAGCAGCTCCAGTTCACCCCTCCACTTT	CASSSSSPLHF
15	few	TRBJ1-4	TRBV2	.	TGTGCCAGCAGTGATATCGGAGGGTATCGAGAAAAACTGTTTTTT	CASSDIGGYREKLFF
15	.	TRBJ2-3	TRBV28	.	TGTGCCAGCAGTGCGCCTCTACTGAGCACAGATACGCAGTATTTT	CASSAPLLSTDTQYF
15	.	TRBJ1-2	TRBV9	.	TGTGCCAGCAGCGCCGGTCCAGGTAGGAGCTATGGCTACACCTTC	CASSAGPGRSYGYTF
16	.	TRBJ1-2	TRBV18	TRBD1	TGTGCCAGCTCACCACAAGGGACAGGGGGAAACTATGGCTACACCTTC	CASSPQGTGGNYGYTF
15	.	TRBJ1-3	TRBV4-1	.	TGCGCCAGCAGCCAAGGAATCAGCTCTGGAAACACCATATATTTT	CASSQGISSGNTIYF
13	.	TRBJ1-2	TRBV29-1	TRBD1	TGCAGCGTCCAGACAGGGACAAACTATGGCTACACCTTC	CSVQTGTNYGYTF
16	.	TRBJ2-7	TRBV7-6	.	TGTGCCAGCAGCTTAACGGGGGCGCAATTCTCCTACGAGCAGTACTTC	CASSLTGAQFSYEQYF
14	.	TRBJ1-5	TRBV6-1	TRBD1	TGTGCCAGCAGACCCACAGGGGGCTCCCAGCCCCAGCATTTT	CASRPTGGSQPQHF
17	.	TRBJ2-1	TRBV9	.	TGTGCCAGCAGCGTAGCTAGGAGGGGCGATTCCTACAATGAGCAGTTCTTC	CASSVARRGDSYNEQFF
13	.	TRBJ1-2	TRBV7-3	.	TGTGCCAGCAGCCCGGATAGGTCTTATGGCTACACCTTC	CASSPDRSYGYTF
17	.	TRBJ2-3	TRBV9	.	TGTGCCAGCAGCGTAGCGAATCCGGGACTGAACACAGATACGCAGTATTTT	CASSVANPGLNTDTQYF
16	.	TRBJ1-4	TRBV6-5	.	TGTGCCAGCAGTTGGGCGGGGGGAGCAACTAATGAAAAACTGTTTTTT	CASSWAGGATNEKLFF
11	.	TRBJ1-2	TRBV29-1	.	TGCAGCGTTGCCGTCTACGGCGGCTACACCTTC	CSVAVYGGYTF
15	.	TRBJ2-1	TRBV9	.	TGTGCCAGCAGCCTACGAGGCGAGTCCTACAATGAGCAGTTCTTC	CASSLRGESYNEQFF
14	.	TRBJ1-5	TRBV30	.	TGTGCCTGGAGTGAAGGATCAGGCCCGGGGCCCCAGCATTTT	CAWSEGSGPGPQHF
16	.	TRBJ1-1	TRBV5-5	.	TGTGCCAGCACTCAATCAGGTCCCGGGGCCGGGACTGAAGCTTTCTTT	CASTQSGPGAGTEAFF
15	.	TRBJ2-2	TRBV9	.	TGTGCCAGCAGCGCCAGAGAGAAATCTTACGGGGAGCTGTTTTTT	CASSAREKSYGELFF
11	.	TRBJ2-3	TRBV5-1	.	TGCGCCAGCAGCTTGTCAGATACGCAGTATTTT	CASSLSDTQYF
15	.	TRBJ1-4	TRBV9	TRBD1	TGTGCCAGCAGCGCTATGGGGGACAGGGACGAAAAACTGTTTTTT	CASSAMGDRDEKLFF
15	.	TRBJ2-7	TRBV19	TRBD1	TGTGCCAGTAGAGTGACAGGGGGTAGTATCTACGAGCAGTACTTC	CASRVTGGSIYEQYF
14	few	TRBJ2-7	TRBV2	.	TGTGCCAGCAGGAGGTTGACAGCTTCCACTCAGCAGTACTTC	CASRRLTASTQQYF
15	.	TRBJ2-3	TRBV4-1	.	TGCGCCAGCACCCACCAGGGGTCGTACACAGATACGCAGTATTTT	CASTHQGSYTDTQYF
15	.	TRBJ1-2	TRBV5-1	TRBD1	TGCGCCAGCAGCTCTTTAGGGACAGGGGGCGGGGGCTACACCTTC	CASSSLGTGGGGYTF
14	once	TRBJ1-5	TRBV28	.	TGTGCCAGCAGTGCACCTGGGGGTTGGCAGCCCCAGCATTTT	CASSAPGGWQPQHF
17	.	TRBJ2-7	TRBV12-5	TRBD1	TGTGCTAGTGGTTTGGTTAAGCCGGGACAGATTTCCTACGAGCAGTACTTC	CASGLVKPGQISYEQYF
15	.	TRBJ2-1	TRBV5-4	.	TGTGCCAGCAGCTTGGGTGGGCCTTTTATTCGTGAGCAGTTCTTC	CASSLGGPFIREQFF
13	.	TRBJ1-1	TRBV5-1	TRBD1	TGCGCCAGCAGCTTGGAGGGACAGGGTTTGGCTTTCTTT	CASSLEGQGLAFF
14	.	TRBJ2-3	TRBV29-1	TRBD2	TGCAGCGTCCCGCGTGGGGGGGGCACAGATACGCAGTATTTT	CSVPRGGGTDTQYF
10	medium-sized	TRBJ1-1	TRBV2	.	TGTGCCAGCAGTCTTGCTGAAGCTTTCTTT	CASSLAEAFF
14	.	TRBJ2-7	TRBV7-3	TRBD1	TGTGCCAGCAATACACTACAGGGGTTCTACGAGCAGTACTTC	CASNTLQGFYEQYF
13	.	TRBJ1-2	TRBV7-8	.	TGTGCCAGCAGCCCAGCCCCCAACTATGGCTACACCTTC	CASSPAPNYGYTF
14	few	TRBJ2-7	TRBV9	TRBD1	TGTGCCAGCAGCCACCGGGACAGGGAGATCGAGCAGTACTTC	CASSHRDREIEQYF
14	.	TRBJ2-7	TRBV4-1	.	TGCGCCAGCAGCCAACCCAGGTTTCCTCCTCGGCAGTACTTC	CASSQPRFPPRQYF
15	.	TRBJ2-7	TRBV6-1	TRBD2	TGTGCCAGCAGTGACTCGGCGGGAGGAGTATACGAGCAGTACTTC	CASSDSAGGVYEQYF
18	.	TRBJ1-6	TRBV19	TRBD1	TGTGCCAGTAGTAAAAACAGGGGGAGAAGCTCCTATAATTCACCCCTCCACTTT	CASSKNRGRSSYNSPLHF
16	.	TRBJ2-3	TRBV4-2	TRBD2	TGTGCCAGCAGCTCGGAGGGGCGGGGGGTCGCAGATACGCAGTATTTT	CASSSEGRGVADTQYF
14	.	TRBJ2-7	TRBV4-1	.	TGCGCCAGCAGCCAAGAACTAGATACCTACGAGCAGTACTTC	CASSQELDTYEQYF
14	few	TRBJ1-4	TRBV28	.	TGTGCCATCCGGGTGGGGGAGCTTAATGAAAAACTGTTTTTT	CAIRVGELNEKLFF
15	.	TRBJ2-3	TRBV2	.	TGTGCCAGCCTCTCGGGTACAGGAAGCACAGATACGCAGTATTTT	CASLSGTGSTDTQYF
15	few	TRBJ2-2	TRBV10-1	TRBD1	TGCGCCAGCTCGGCTCAGGGGGCGAACACCGGGGAGCTGTTTTTT	CASSAQGANTGELFF
11	.	TRBJ1-6	TRBV6-6	.	TGTGCCAGCAGTTACGGGCAGACGTACCACTTT	CASSYGQTYHF
13	.	TRBJ2-7	TRBV5-1	TRBD1	TGCGCCAGCAGCAAGGACAGGAGCTACGAGCAGTACTTC	CASSKDRSYEQYF